Following are 26 T cell receptor beta chains from one sample sequenced in a study of shared clonotypes between healthy human individuals. The method was immunoSEQ multiplex PCR; TCRdb's version includes in-frame clones alone and lacks a portion of them. Of fewer than 1.4 million clones listed, roughly 74% were seen once; the top ten hold roughly 0.55%. Sequencing input: memory CD4+ T cells from PBMCs. Specified subset: CD45RA-negative fraction. Source of these receptors: a man aged 18 to 30 in good health. Some clones in this sample may be carry-over from other donors' samples.

Worth noting for this clone: Other nucleotide sequences in the sample specify the same CDR3. The rearrangement links TRBV7-9 to TRBJ1-1; D ambiguous. The CDR3 has 13 residues. Germline V CDR1 and CDR2: SEHNR, FQNEAQ (reference sequence). V was shortened by 1 base and J by 5 bases, with 8 bases between the two germline ends. CDR3 amino acids: CASSLEVGTEAFF. As DNA, the CDR3 is TGTGCCAGCAGCTTAGAGGTTGGGACTGAAGCTTTCTTT.

J is TRBJ1-1 and V is TRBV7-3; 10 bases match TRBD1. The germline V gene encodes CDR1 SGHTA and CDR2 FQGTGA. Losses at the gene ends were 3 bases for V and 1 base for J; bases not matched to a gene: 2. This CDR3 region has 15 residues. CDR3 region: CASSLTGGENTEAFF. CDR3 DNA: TGTGCCAGCAGCTTGACAGGGGGCGAGAACACTGAAGCTTTCTTT.

The V and J genes are TRBV10-3 and TRBJ2-1; no clear D gene. Looked up from germline, CDR1 is ENHRY and CDR2 is SYGVKD. V was pared by 8 bases and J by 4 bases, with 15 bases between. This CDR3 has 14 residues. CDR3 nucleotide sequence: TGTGCCATCCGGACGCGTTTCGGATACAATGAGCAGTTCTTC. Protein: CAIRTRFGYNEQFF.

This clone was detected only a few times. The CDR3 DNA follows: TGCGCCAGCAGCCCCGATCCTGCTGGCAATCAGCCCCAGCATTTT. It codes for CASSPDPAGNQPQHF. The chain recombines TRBV5-1 with TRBJ1-5; no clear D gene. The V gene lost 4 bases and the J gene lost 2 bases, with 13 bases spanning the gap. Looked up from germline, CDR1 is SGHRS and CDR2 is YFSETQ. This CDR3 contains 15 residues. Complete variable domain (other parts from reference TRBV5-1 and TRBJ1-5): KAGVTQTPRYLIKTRGQQVTLSCSPISGHRSVSWYQQTPGQGLQFLFEYFSETQRNKGNFPGRFSGRQFSNSRSEMNVSTLELGDSALYLCASSPDPAGNQPQHFGDGTRLSIL.

This sequence joins TRBV7-8 and TRBJ2-1; D uncertain. CDR3 length: 14 residues. Germline V CDR1 and CDR2: SGHVS, FQNEAQ. Trimming cost V 5 bases and J 8 bases, with 16 bases left between them. DNA for the CDR3: TGTGCCAGCAGCCCACGAGAAGGCTTAGATGAGCAGTTCTTC. Translation gives CASSPREGLDEQFF. The entire variable domain, with the rest obtained from reference TRBV7-8 and TRBJ2-1, is as follows: GAGVSQSPRYKVAKRGQDVALRCDPISGHVSLFWYQQALGQGPEFLTYFQNEAQLDKSGLPSDRFFAERPEGSVSTLKIQRTQQEDSAVYLCASSPREGLDEQFFGPGTRLTVL.

The gene calls are TRBV5-4 and TRBJ1-1; D gene uncertain. This CDR3 has 14 residues. Germline assignment: CDR1 SGHNT and CDR2 YYREEE (reference sequence). Trimming cost V 0 bases and J 1 base, with 7 bases left between them. CDR3: CASSLGLGNTEAFF. The CDR3 nucleotides read TGTGCCAGCAGCTTGGGACTGGGGAACACTGAAGCTTTCTTT.

This clone was recorded a few times. The rearrangement joins TRBV6-1 to TRBJ2-2, with D perhaps matching TRBD2 (6 bases). CDR1 is MNHNS and CDR2 is SASEGT in the germline V gene. Trimming removed 2 bases at V and 4 bases at J, with 14 bases between. This CDR3 has 16 amino acids. The CDR3 DNA follows: TGTGCCAGCAGTGAAATAGGAGGGGCCAGCACCGGGGAGCTGTTTTTT. Its protein is CASSEIGGASTGELFF.

V gene TRBV5-4 combines with J gene TRBJ2-4, with 7 bases that match TRBD2. Trimming took 2 bases from V and 9 from J; bases not matched to a gene: 11. In germline, CDR1 is SGHNT, CDR2 YYREEE (reference sequence). The CDR3 is made up of 15 amino acids. The CDR3 sequence: CASSFGGGPSGIQYF. Written as DNA, the CDR3 is TGTGCCAGCAGCTTTGGGGGAGGGCCGTCGGGCATTCAGTACTTC. The variable domain in full, with the rest retrieved from reference TRBV5-4 and TRBJ2-4, is ETGVTQSPTHLIKTRGQQVTLRCSSQSGHNTVSWYQQALGQGPQFIFQYYREEENGRGNFPPRFSGLQFPNYSSELNVNALELDDSALYLCASSFGGGPSGIQYFGAGTRLSVL.

Points on this clone: Other nucleotide sequences from this sample produce the same CDR3. The gene calls are TRBV7-2 and TRBJ2-2; weak D call: TRBD2 (5 bases). V lost 1 base, J lost 3 bases, and 6 bases lay in between. Germline values: CDR1 SGHTA, CDR2 FQGNSA. The CDR3 spans 14 residues. CDR3 amino acids: CASSLVGDTGELFF. The CDR3 DNA sequence: TGTGCCAGCAGCTTAGTCGGGGACACCGGGGAGCTGTTTTTT.

This rearrangement joins TRBV30 to TRBJ1-2; D is uncertain. The V gene lost 1 base and the J gene lost 0 bases, with 9 bases spanning the gap. This CDR3 has 14 residues. Germline assignment: CDR1 GTSNPN and CDR2 SVGIG (reference sequence). The CDR3 nucleotides read TGTGCCTGGAGTGGGCTAACAGCTAACTATGGCTACACCTTC. Amino acids: CAWSGLTANYGYTF.

J is TRBJ1-2 and V is TRBV28; D is unclear. CDR1 MDHEN and CDR2 SYDVKM come from the germline V gene. This CDR3 contains 11 residues. With 6 bases removed from V and 5 bases from J, the gap between germline ends came to 7 bases. The DNA for the CDR3 is TGTGCCAGCAGCACCACGTATGGCTACACCTTC. It is translated as CASSTTYGYTF.

This clone has just a few counts. V and J are TRBV18 and TRBJ1-1; D is unresolved. The length of the CDR3 is 14 residues. V was trimmed by 3 bases and J by 1 base, leaving 9 bases between them. Germline V gene lookup returns CDR1 KGHSH and CDR2 LQKENI. The chain's CDR3 is CASSPTVTNTEAFF. As DNA, the CDR3 is TGTGCCAGCTCACCGACGGTGACGAACACTGAAGCTTTCTTT.

The chain combines TRBV7-3 with TRBJ2-7; the D is unclear. CDR3 length: 14 amino acids. Germline CDR1 is SGHTA and CDR2 is FQGTGA. With 4 bases removed from V and 3 bases from J, the gap between germline ends came to 13 bases. The CDR3 DNA reads as TGTGCCAGCAGCTCTACCCGGCGGAGCTACGAGCAGTACTTC. It translates to CASSSTRRSYEQYF.

J is TRBJ2-7 and V is TRBV6-1; TRBD2 aligns across 15 bases. V gave up 7 bases and J gave up 4 bases; unmatched junction bases: 5. The CDR3 loop spans 15 amino acids. Germline CDR1 MNHNS, CDR2 SASEGT. CDR3 coding DNA: TGTGCCAGCACCATGGGACTAGCGGGAGGATACGAGCAGTACTTC. It is translated as CASTMGLAGGYEQYF.

V gene TRBV27 combines with J gene TRBJ2-6; 8 bases agree with TRBD1. The CDR3 is made up of 16 amino acids. Unmatched junction bases numbered 6, after V lost 6 bases and J lost 2 bases. From germline, CDR1 is MNHEY and CDR2 SMNVEV (reference sequence). CDR3: CASSPDREAGANVLTF. The CDR3 DNA reads TGTGCCAGCAGCCCGGACAGGGAGGCTGGGGCCAACGTCCTGACTTTC.

The table lists this clone with a few counts. The chain has TRBV27 and TRBJ2-6; TRBD1 aligns across 7 bases. Germline CDR1 and CDR2: MNHEY and SMNVEV (reference sequence). This CDR3 has 17 amino acids. The V segment lost 9 bases and the J segment 2 bases; nucleotides outside the gene matches: 13. This CDR3 is CASRQGPTLAGANVLTF. In DNA form, the CDR3 reads TGTGCCAGTAGACAGGGACCGACTTTGGCTGGGGCCAACGTCCTGACTTTC.

The V call is TRBV5-1, the J call TRBJ1-4; tentatively, D is TRBD1 (6 bases). The CDR3 spans 14 residues. The ends were cut back, 5 bases at V and 3 bases at J, with 11 bases in the middle. The V gene's germline CDR1 is SGHRS and CDR2 YFSETQ. The CDR3 protein is CASSTGIANEKLFF. The CDR3 coding sequence is TGCGCCAGCAGTACAGGGATTGCTAATGAAAAACTGTTTTTT.

The rearrangement links TRBV10-2 to TRBJ1-2; D call uncertain. Trimming shortened V by 2 bases and J by 4 bases, and 5 bases separated the two germline ends. The CDR3 is 12 residues long. In germline, CDR1 is WSHSY, CDR2 SAAADI. The CDR3 nucleotides are TGCGCCAGCAGTGAGGAGCCCTATGGCTACACCTTC. Its protein is CASSEEPYGYTF.

In its sample, this clone was seen many times. This chain uses TRBV4-2 with TRBJ1-3; TRBD1 agrees at 9 bases. The CDR3 runs to 17 residues. Germline loops: CDR1 LGHNA, CDR2 YNFKEQ. V was pared by 3 bases and J by 0 bases, with 6 bases of the junction left unmatched. The CDR3 region has the DNA TGTGCCAGCAGCCAGTCACAGGGGGCGAGCTCTGGAAACACCATATATTTT. Translated, it gives CASSQSQGASSGNTIYF.

The chain links TRBV18 to TRBJ1-2; 7 bases match TRBD1. Germline V gives CDR1 KGHSH, CDR2 LQKENI. V shed 0 bases and J 10 bases; nucleotides not matched to a gene: 8. The CDR3 has 14 amino acids. The CDR3 sequence is CASSPPEQGTTYTF. The DNA for the CDR3 is TGTGCCAGCTCACCACCCGAACAGGGGACAACCTACACCTTC.

This clone was seen only a few times. This chain links TRBV11-3 with TRBJ2-2; D uncertain. The germline V gene has CDR1 SGHNT and CDR2 YENEEA. The CDR3 totals 16 residues. Trimming took off 5 bases at V and 1 base at J, with 14 bases between the two ends. The CDR3 DNA is TGTGCCAGCAGCCCGCACGAGAACAAGAACACCGGGGAGCTGTTTTTT. Protein product: CASSPHENKNTGELFF.

The V and J genes are TRBV5-1 and TRBJ1-2; 10 bases line up with TRBD1. This CDR3 region has 15 residues. Germline assignment: CDR1 SGHRS and CDR2 YFSETQ. V dropped 5 bases and J dropped 8; count of bases not matched to a gene: 12. In nucleotides, the CDR3 is TGCGCCAGCAGTTACAGATGGGACAGGGGTTCAGGCTACACCTTC. It translates to CASSYRWDRGSGYTF.

This clone was seen just once. The chain uses TRBV6-1 and TRBJ1-4; D is unclear. The CDR3 has 17 residues. V was clipped by 2 bases and J by 0 bases, with 13 bases between them. The V gene's germline CDR1 is MNHNS and CDR2 SASEGT. In DNA, the CDR3 is TGTGCCAGCAGTGAAAAACCCCAGTATACAACTAATGAAAAACTGTTTTTT. Its protein is CASSEKPQYTTNEKLFF.

The rearrangement links TRBV4-1 to TRBJ1-4; D uncertain. The ends were cut back, 7 bases at V and 0 bases at J, with 9 bases in the middle. CDR3 length: 14 residues. CDR1 and CDR2 (germline): MGHRA, YSYEKL. The CDR3 loop reads CASTTYATNEKLFF. The CDR3 DNA sequence: TGCGCCAGCACCACCTATGCAACTAATGAAAAACTGTTTTTT.

The V gene is TRBV6-1, the J gene TRBJ2-7; 11 bases line up with TRBD1. Germline assignment: CDR1 MNHNS and CDR2 SASEGT. The junction had 9 bases not matched to a gene; V was cut back by 8 bases and J by 3 bases. This CDR3 has 15 residues. CDR3 sequence reads: CASQIAGQGDYEQYF. DNA of the CDR3: TGTGCCAGCCAGATCGCGGGACAGGGGGACTACGAGCAGTACTTC.

The DNA for the CDR3 is TGTGCCAGCAGCTCCGGACAGGGGACCTACAATGAGCAGTTCTTC. It encodes CASSSGQGTYNEQFF. The chain has TRBV7-3 and TRBJ2-1; TRBD1 matches at 9 bases. With 4 bases clipped from V and 2 bases from J, the junction kept 3 bases outside the gene matches. Germline V CDR1 and CDR2: SGHTA, FQGTGA. This CDR3 region has 15 residues.